The present entry profiles one T cell receptor (beta chain) with its context. Its antigen is not identified. V lost 0 bases and J 9 bases, leaving 10 bases between the germline ends. CDR1 is SGDLS and CDR2 is YYNGEE in the germline V gene. The CDR3 sequence is 13 residues long. Repertoires were generated with immunoSEQ multiplex PCR, while TCRdb's copy carries only in-frame clones and drops some. This sample has around 30,000 clones, with about four fifths found just once. The data belong to a study of T cells in narcolepsy. Study-wide results and caveats: Same-patient CSF and blood CD4+ T cell clonotypes included HCRT-specific and TRIB2-specific autoreactive ones. Reportedly, autoreactive clonotypes were serially detected in patients' blood but not controls'.

The clonotype originates from a human donor with narcolepsy. The source material was CD45RA- memory CD4+ T cells from PBMCs. This rearrangement joins TRBV9 to TRBJ2-1; D ambiguous. CDR3 nucleotides: TGTGCCAGCAGCGTAGCGGTAGTTGGTGAGCAGTTCTTC. Translated, it gives CASSVAVVGEQFF.